Listed below are T cell receptor beta chains from one sample, sequenced in a study of immune evolution from preneoplasia to lung adenocarcinoma. TCRdb's table, derived via immunoSEQ multiplex PCR, lists solely in-frame clones and lacks some. The sample shows fewer than 50,000 clones, more than 60% of them seen only once. Sequences were obtained from FFPE invasive lung adenocarcinoma tissue. These receptors were collected from a person aged 55-75 years with lung adenocarcinoma. CDR3s include the opening cysteine and the closing phenylalanine or tryptophan. The order of the fields is V gene, CDR3 protein.

TRBV4-1 | CASSQDYPGPQETQYF
TRBV28 | CASAQQGGSYEQYF
TRBV4-2 | CASSQDLLAKNIQYF
TRBV5-1 | CASSPGVVGWYEQYF
TRBV7-2 | CASSSGGQKLYNEQFF
TRBV15 | CATSGTGQGKNQPQHF
TRBV7-2 | CASSLYDNEQFF
TRBV7-2 | CASSLWGLAGADTQYF
TRBV5-4 | CASSLQGSGQPQHF
TRBV18 | CASSPGQKNQPQHF
TRBV9 | CASSGTAAGLAGADTQYF
TRBV19 | CASSIEAHIGAEAFF